The following is a T cell receptor beta chain sequence with its context. CDR3 length equals 15 residues. Germline loops: CDR1 LGHDT, CDR2 YNNKEL (reference sequence). V gave up 1 base and J gave up 1 base, with 8 bases separating them. This sample was taken from a study of blood T cell repertoires in COVID-19. Study as a whole: PBMCs, B-cell-depleted T cells, or T cells were the source of the cDNA or gDNA that made up the material.

Produced via immunoSEQ multiplex PCR; TCRdb's table is partial and in-frame only. The sample contains roughly 43,000 clones, roughly 69% of which appear only once. What was sequenced was peripheral blood. V gene TRBV3-1 (or the pseudogene TRBV3-2) combines with J gene TRBJ1-5; a possible D gene is TRBD1 (5 bases). This receptor was taken from an elderly man with acute or convalescent COVID-19. CDR3 loop: CASSQVPGSNQPQHF. CDR3 DNA: TGTGCCAGCAGCCAAGTTCCAGGGAGCAATCAGCCCCAGCATTTT.